The 32 T cell receptor beta chains listed next were all sequenced from one sample in a study of regulatory T cells in long-lasting Graves disease. Stated time point: newly diagnosed GD, antithyroid drugs for less than 3 months. Extracted PBMC RNA gave rise to the TCR library. Building the TCR beta libraries relied on iRepertoire HTBI primers, and CDR3 regions underwent Arm-PCR. TCRdb analysed the multiplex PCR reads with MiXCR anew, one entry per CDR3 protein. Altogether around 330,000 distinct CDR3 sequences are present, over 15% being singletons, with the ten largest covering approximately 35%. Sample: peripheral blood mononuclear cells (PBMCs), taken at new diagnosis, from a patient treated with antithyroid drugs. These receptors originate from a female donor with Graves disease.

This clonotype was detected many times. The chain recombines TRBV29-1 with TRBJ1-2, with TRBD1 identical over 8 bases. The CDR3 is 12 amino acids. Germline CDR1 SQVTM, CDR2 ANQGSEA. The V segment lost 4 bases and the J segment 6 bases; nucleotides outside the gene matches: 4. Written as DNA, the CDR3 is TGCAGCGTTGCAGGGGGCAAGGATGGCTACACCTTC. Residues: CSVAGGKDGYTF.

This clonotype occurred a few times. This chain joins TRBV4-1 and TRBJ2-2; no definite D call. The CDR3 spans 16 residues. Between the trimmed V and J ends, which lost 1 base and 9 bases, there was a span of 18 bases. The germline CDR1 and CDR2 sequences are MGHRA and YSYEKL. CDR3 nucleotide sequence: TGCGCCAGCAGCCAAGTGTCCCCATGGGCTAACCGGGAGCTGTTTTTT. It is translated as CASSQVSPWANRELFF.

The V and J genes are TRBV5-1 and TRBJ2-3, with 8 bases fitting TRBD2. The CDR3 runs 15 residues. CDR1 and CDR2 (germline): SGHRS, YFSETQ. V lost 0 bases and J lost 5; bases outside the gene matches: 5. CDR3 sequence (DNA): TGCGCCAGCAGCTTGGCAGCGGGAGCCGGAGATACGCAGTATTTT. Its protein product is CASSLAAGAGDTQYF.

The chain has TRBV19 and TRBJ1-2, with a tentative D call TRBD1 (6 bases). Trimming shortened V by 0 bases and J by 7 bases, and 12 bases separated the two germline ends. The germline V gene has CDR1 LNHDA and CDR2 SQIVND (reference sequence). The CDR3 loop spans 14 amino acids. CDR3: CASSIDGRGSGYTF. The DNA of the CDR3 is TGTGCCAGTAGTATAGATGGCAGGGGAAGTGGCTACACCTTC.

The rearrangement joins TRBV7-9 to TRBJ2-5; TRBD2 matches at 16 bases. CDR3 size: 16 residues. Germline V gene lookup returns CDR1 SEHNR and CDR2 FQNEAQ (reference sequence). J gave up 9 bases and V 2 bases, and 6 bases lay outside the gene matches. The CDR3 nucleotides are TGTGCCAGCAGCTTAATAGTGGGACTAGCGGGAGGGGCCCAGTACTTC. Encoded protein: CASSLIVGLAGGAQYF. The whole variable domain, filled in from reference TRBV7-9 and TRBJ2-5, reads DTGVSQNPRHKITKRGQNVTFRCDPISEHNRLYWYRQTLGQGPEFLTYFQNEAQLEKSRLLSDRFSAERPKGSFSTLEIQRTEQGDSAMYLCASSLIVGLAGGAQYFGPGTRLLVL.

This clonotype was detected many times. CDR3 in DNA: TGCGCCAGCAGCTCAAGACTGGACCAGTTCTTC. Protein product: CASSSRLDQFF. V is TRBV5-1 and J is TRBJ2-1; D is unclear. V was cut by 3 bases and J by 13 bases, with 11 bases left in between. This CDR3 region has 11 residues. Germline V gives CDR1 SGHRS, CDR2 YFSETQ. Full variable domain (remainder filled in from reference TRBV5-1 and TRBJ2-1): KAGVTQTPRYLIKTRGQQVTLSCSPISGHRSVSWYQQTPGQGLQFLFEYFSETQRNKGNFPGRFSGRQFSNSRSEMNVSTLELGDSALYLCASSSRLDQFFGPGTRLTVL.

About this clonotype: A far larger clone is a single base away, which makes a read error likely. This rearrangement joins TRBV2 to TRBJ2-2, with D unresolved. The germline V gene has CDR1 SNHLY and CDR2 FYNNEI. This CDR3 comprises 11 residues. V lost 6 bases and J 4 bases, leaving 3 bases between the germline ends. CDR3 residues: CASRSTGELFF. In nucleotides, the CDR3 is TGTGCCAGCAGATCCACCGGGGAGCTGTTTTTT. Supplemented by reference TRBV2 and TRBJ2-2, the full variable domain reads EPEVTQTPSHQVTQMGQEVILRCVPISNHLYFYWYRQILGQKVEFLVSFYNNEISEKSEIFDDQFSVERPDGSNFTLKIRSTKLEDSAMYFCASRSTGELFFGEGSRLTVL.

This clonotype was observed at least ten times. The gene calls are TRBV12-3 or TRBV12-4 and TRBJ2-3, with unresolved D. The CDR3 consists of 15 residues. The ends were cut back, 2 bases at V and 0 bases at J, with 9 bases in the middle. The CDR3 reads CASSLSGLSTDTQYF. The CDR3 DNA sequence: TGTGCCAGCAGTTTATCCGGGCTAAGCACAGATACGCAGTATTTT.

A word on this clonotype: A read error may be the cause here, since a much bigger clone is one base away. This chain links TRBV7-6 with TRBJ2-5, with a weak D call TRBD2 (5 bases). Per the germline V gene, CDR1 is SGHVS and CDR2 is FNYEAQ. The CDR3 consists of 15 residues. CDR3 coding DNA: TGTGCCAGCAGCCTATCGGCGGGTCGGGAAGAGACCCGGTACTTC. It translates to CASSLSAGREETRYF.

The chain combines TRBV28 with TRBJ2-7; 9 nucleotides match TRBD1. Per the germline V gene, CDR1 is MDHEN and CDR2 is SYDVKM. With V trimmed by 6 bases and J by 6 bases, 12 bases remained unmatched. CDR3 length: 15 residues. The CDR3 region is CASRMTGTGRSEQYF. CDR3 sequence (DNA): TGTGCCAGCAGGATGACCGGGACAGGGAGATCCGAGCAGTACTTC.

The CDR3 bases are TGTGCCAGCGGGAGACAGGGGATCTTATATGGCTACACCTTC. Protein: CASGRQGILYGYTF. V and J are TRBV12-3 or TRBV12-4 and TRBJ1-2, with 8 bases matching TRBD1. This CDR3 is built from 14 residues. Trimming took 8 bases from V and 5 from J; bases not matched to a gene: 10.

This clonotype came up many times. J is TRBJ2-3 and V is TRBV12-3 or TRBV12-4; maybe TRBD2 (6 bases). V lost 6 bases and J lost 4, with 17 bases in between. The CDR3 runs 15 residues. CDR3 amino acids: CASSPLRDEADTQYF. The CDR3 DNA reads as TGTGCCAGCAGCCCCCTGCGGGATGAAGCAGATACGCAGTATTTT.

There are many counts of this clonotype. This chain joins TRBV6-2 or TRBV6-3 and TRBJ1-2; D remains ambiguous. The CDR3 runs to 13 residues. Trimming shortened V by 4 bases and J by 0 bases, and 6 bases separated the two germline ends. Germline values: CDR1 MNHEY, CDR2 SVGEGT. The CDR3, as DNA: TGTGCCAGCAGTTCACACTCTAACTATGGCTACACCTTC. Its protein is CASSSHSNYGYTF.

This clonotype has only a few counts. The chain recombines TRBV4-1 with TRBJ1-4; the match to TRBD1 covers 10 bases. CDR1 and CDR2 from the germline V gene are MGHRA and YSYEKL. V shed 1 base and J 3 bases; nucleotides not matched to a gene: 5. This CDR3 has 17 residues. CDR3 sequence: CASSQGDRGGANEKLFF. In DNA, the CDR3 is TGCGCCAGCAGCCAAGGGGACAGGGGAGGTGCTAATGAAAAACTGTTTTTT.

The sample holds a few counts of this clonotype. The rearrangement links TRBV9 to TRBJ2-6; D gene unclear. Trimming took off 1 base at V and 1 base at J, with 9 bases between the two ends. The germline CDR1 and CDR2 sequences are SGDLS and YYNGEE. The CDR3 has 16 amino acids. CDR3 amino acids: CASSVQKGSGANVLTF. CDR3 bases: TGTGCCAGCAGCGTACAAAAGGGTTCTGGGGCCAACGTCCTGACTTTC. Full variable domain (remainder filled in from reference TRBV9 and TRBJ2-6): DSGVTQTPKHLITATGQRVTLRCSPRSGDLSVYWYQQSLDQGLQFLIQYYNGEERAKGNILERFSAQQFPDLHSELNLSSLELGDSALYFCASSVQKGSGANVLTFGAGSRLTVL.

The sample holds many counts of this clonotype. The rearrangement joins TRBV6-1 to TRBJ2-7, with 8 bases identical to TRBD1. J gave up 3 bases and V 6 bases, and 4 bases lay outside the gene matches. The CDR3 has 13 residues. From germline, CDR1 is MNHNS and CDR2 SASEGT. DNA for the CDR3: TGTGCCAGCAGGACAGGGGCGGGCTACGAGCAGTACTTC. Encoded protein: CASRTGAGYEQYF.

This clonotype was detected many times. The chain couples TRBV6-1 to TRBJ2-2; no clear D gene. Germline-derived CDR1 and CDR2 are MNHNS and SASEGT. The CDR3 covers 14 residues. V lost 1 base and J lost 1, with 4 bases in between. In nucleotides, the CDR3 is TGTGCCAGCAGTGAAGGATGGAACACCGGGGAGCTGTTTTTT. This encodes CASSEGWNTGELFF.

This clonotype occurred once. The conserved final phenylalanine or tryptophan is absent from the CDR3, which likely points to a read error. V and J are TRBV2 and TRBJ2-5; 9 bases are shared with TRBD2. The CDR3 consists of 14 residues. Germline V gene lookup returns CDR1 SNHLY and CDR2 FYNNEI. Unmatched junction bases numbered 6, after V lost 5 bases and J lost 5 bases. CDR3 DNA: TGTGCCAGCAGTTTAGGCGGGAGGGCGGAGACCCAGTACCTC. Its protein product is CASSLGGRAETQYL.

The sample holds many counts of this clonotype. The chain carries TRBV7-8 and TRBJ2-3; D uncertain. Germline loops: CDR1 SGHVS, CDR2 FQNEAQ. Trimming removed 2 bases from V and 0 bases from J, with 12 bases in between. The CDR3 sequence is 16 residues long. CDR3 in amino acids: CASSLRSSPSTDTQYF. DNA for the CDR3: TGTGCCAGCAGCTTACGGTCAAGCCCTAGCACAGATACGCAGTATTTT.

A word on this clonotype: This sequence may be a read error, since a much larger clone differs from it by one base. V is TRBV7-3 and J is TRBJ2-1; TRBD2 matches at 13 bases. The germline V gene encodes CDR1 SGHTA and CDR2 FQGTGA. The CDR3 is made up of 16 amino acids. The CDR3 DNA reads as TGTGCCAGCAGCTTAGGGACTAGCGGGATCTACAATGAGCAGCTCTTC. Encoded protein: CASSLGTSGIYNEQLF.

This clonotype occurred many times. The chain combines TRBV2 with TRBJ2-3; D not resolved. Germline lookup yields CDR1 SNHLY and CDR2 FYNNEI. The CDR3 runs to 15 residues. V was cut by 3 bases and J by 0 bases, with 10 bases left in between. The CDR3, as DNA: TGTGCCAGCAGTGAGAGGTTCTCTAGCACAGATACGCAGTATTTT. Translation: CASSERFSSTDTQYF.

The chain combines TRBV27 with TRBJ2-7; 15 nucleotides match TRBD2. After removal of 6 bases from V and 7 bases from J, the junction contained 7 bases not matched to a gene. Germline V gives CDR1 MNHEY, CDR2 SMNVEV (reference sequence). CDR3 size: 15 residues. CDR3 sequence: CASRGLAGGGGEQYF. The CDR3 nucleotides are TGTGCCAGCAGGGGACTAGCGGGAGGTGGAGGGGAGCAGTACTTC.

About this clonotype itself: Given the absence of the conserved phenylalanine or tryptophan at the CDR3 end, a read error is likely. The chain employs TRBV28 and TRBJ1-2; D not certain. Germline CDR1 and CDR2: MDHEN and SYDVKM. Trimming left V 7 bases short and J 5 bases short, with 20 bases between. The CDR3 length is 15 residues. The DNA for the CDR3 is TGTGCCAGCAATTACGCGCCGGCACACCAGTATGGCTACACCTCC. This translates into CASNYAPAHQYGYTS.

This clonotype was counted a few times. A much larger clone is a single base away; this may be a read error. This chain joins TRBV20-1 and TRBJ2-3; tentatively, D is TRBD1 (6 bases). The CDR3 runs 15 residues. In germline, CDR1 is DFQATT, CDR2 SNEGSKA (reference sequence). Trimming took 3 bases from V and 3 from J, leaving 16 bases between them. The CDR3 sequence is CSARWLGGQTDTQYF. CDR3 DNA: TGCAGTGCTAGGTGGCTTGGGGGCCAGACAGATACGCAGTATTTT.

This clonotype was seen many times. This chain joins TRBV11-2 and TRBJ2-1, with D uncertain. V shed 4 bases and J shed 7 bases, with 17 bases lying between them. Germline CDR1 is SGHAT and CDR2 is FQNNGV. The CDR3 is 15 residues long. This CDR3 is CASSSLSQPENEQFF. The CDR3 coding sequence is TGTGCCAGCAGCTCCTTGAGTCAGCCGGAGAATGAGCAGTTCTTC.

This clonotype was seen repeatedly, ten times or more. This chain connects TRBV12-3 or TRBV12-4 to TRBJ1-5; D is undetermined. This CDR3 has 12 amino acids. V was clipped by 7 bases and J by 7 bases, with 11 bases between them. DNA of the CDR3: TGTGCCAGCACTCTAGGCTTACAGCCCCAGCATTTT. Protein: CASTLGLQPQHF.

This clonotype was observed a handful of times. A much larger clone lies a single base off, so this may be a read error. The missing conserved phenylalanine or tryptophan at the end of this CDR3 makes a read error likely. The chain carries TRBV27 and TRBJ2-1; the D gene could be TRBD1 or TRBD2 (5 bases each). V lost 6 bases to trimming and J lost 8 bases, with 20 bases between them. In germline, CDR1 is MNHEY, CDR2 SMNVEV (reference sequence). The CDR3 has 15 residues. The CDR3 region has the DNA TGTGCCAGCAGCGCAGGGACGGACGCAGTCTATGAGCAGTTCCTC. Translation gives CASSAGTDAVYEQFL.

This clonotype has at least ten counts. The rearrangement joins TRBV20-1 to TRBJ1-4; TRBD1 aligns across 10 bases. The CDR3 loop spans 15 amino acids. V lost 3 bases and J lost 5; bases outside the gene matches: 6. From germline, CDR1 is DFQATT and CDR2 SNEGSKA (reference sequence). Here the CDR3 reads CSARPGQGLNEKLFF. In DNA form, the CDR3 reads TGCAGTGCTAGGCCGGGACAGGGGTTAAATGAAAAACTGTTTTTT.

In this sample, this clonotype turned up many times. This chain links TRBV28 with TRBJ2-1; D unclear. CDR1 and CDR2 (germline): MDHEN, SYDVKM. Trimming removed 7 bases from V and 9 bases from J, with 25 bases in between. The CDR3 runs to 16 residues. CDR3 protein: CASTSPFGFGSGEQFF. CDR3 coding DNA: TGTGCCAGCACTTCCCCCTTTGGCTTTGGATCGGGTGAGCAGTTCTTC.

This clonotype was seen more than once but under ten times. The genes are TRBV30 and TRBJ2-7; D ambiguous. V lost 4 bases, J lost 1 base, and 11 bases lay in between. This CDR3 region has 13 residues. Germline V CDR1 and CDR2: GTSNPN, SVGIG (reference sequence). The CDR3 protein is CAWMTPLSYEQYF. Here the CDR3 DNA reads TGTGCCTGGATGACACCTCTGTCCTACGAGCAGTACTTC. The full variable domain, in which reference TRBV30 and TRBJ2-7 provide the parts outside the CDR3, is SQTIHQWPATLVQPVGSPLSLECTVEGTSNPNLYWYRQAAGRGLQLLFYSVGIGQISSEVPQNLSASRPQDRQFILSSKKLLLSDSGFYLCAWMTPLSYEQYFGPGTRLTVT.

Remarks on this clonotype: One junction end does not reproduce the germline sequence, and a read error may be involved. The rearrangement uses TRBV7-3 and TRBJ2-3, with 7 bases fitting TRBD2. CDR1 is SGHTA, CDR2 FQGTGA, per germline. The CDR3 runs 13 residues. The CDR3: CASSLSALAPTLF. DNA of the CDR3: TGTGCCAGCAGCTTAAGTGCACTAGCGCCCACCCTCTTT.

This clonotype came up a few times. The junction shows a germline mismatch at one end, possibly a read error. The J gene is TRBJ2-1, the V gene TRBV12-3 or TRBV12-4; D might be TRBD1 or TRBD2, each matching 8 bases. This CDR3 spans 15 amino acids. The CDR3 region is CASSLAGQVYNEQFF. DNA for the CDR3: TGTGCCAGCAGCTTAGCGGGACAGGTGTACAATGAGCAGTTCTTC.